This T cell receptor beta chain derives from a study of cytomegalovirus exposure and HLA in healthy donors. Germline V CDR1 and CDR2: SGHDT, YYEEEE. This CDR3 has 19 amino acids. Trimming took 5 bases from V and 3 from J; bases not matched to a gene: 19. 13 Jbeta primers and 60 Vbeta primers were used for the PCR. Measured with immunoSEQ multiplex PCR; TCRdb has only the in-frame clones, and not every one. The table shows about 140,000 clones, with approximately 80% occurring only once. This chain joins TRBV5-6 and TRBJ2-5; the match to TRBD1 covers 10 bases. The sequencing input was PBMCs. The sequence derives from a man aged 18-30 years in good health and CMV-seronegative. As DNA, the CDR3 is TGTGCCAGCAGACCGATCCGCCCGTACGGGGACAGGGGTGAAGAGACCCAGTACTTC. This translates into CASRPIRPYGDRGEETQYF.